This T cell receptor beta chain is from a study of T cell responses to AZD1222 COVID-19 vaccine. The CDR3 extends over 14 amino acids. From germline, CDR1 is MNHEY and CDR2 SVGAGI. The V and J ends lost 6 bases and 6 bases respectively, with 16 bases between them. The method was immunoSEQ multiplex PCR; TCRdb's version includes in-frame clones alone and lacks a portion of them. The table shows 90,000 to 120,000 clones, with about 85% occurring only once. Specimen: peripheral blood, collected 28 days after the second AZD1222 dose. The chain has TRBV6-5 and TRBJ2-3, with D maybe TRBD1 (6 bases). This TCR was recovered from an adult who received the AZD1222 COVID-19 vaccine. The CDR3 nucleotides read TGTGCCAGCAGCACCGGACAGTCAAAGGATACGCAGTATTTT. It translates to CASSTGQSKDTQYF.